One T cell receptor (beta chain) is described in this entry. Antigen unknown. Trimming took off 3 bases at V and 2 bases at J, with 12 bases between the two ends. The CDR3 contains 15 residues. The germline V gene encodes CDR1 LNHDA and CDR2 SQIVND (reference sequence). The entry originates in a study of shared clonotypes between healthy human individuals. Positively selected for CCR7, the CD45RO-negative cells used as naive CD8 cells excluded terminally differentiated effector memory CD45RA+ cells. Measured with immunoSEQ multiplex PCR; TCRdb has only the in-frame clones, and not every one. Of a few million clones listed, just over 90% are singletons. Study-wide points: Represented diversity, genetic and exposure-history alike, was limited by few donors. Between a few donors, naive CD4 clonotypes were shared at a level of around 5.1%.

The sequence was collected from a young man in good health. Some clones in this sample may be carry-over from other donors' samples. V usage is TRBV19 and J usage is TRBJ2-3, with a weak D call TRBD1 (6 bases). Material: naive CD8+ T cells from PBMCs. The CDR3 bases are TGTGCCAGTAGTATGACGAGACAGGCCACAGATACGCAGTATTTT. It encodes CASSMTRQATDTQYF.